The 6 T cell receptor beta chains below all came from one sample that was sequenced in a study of monozygotic twins with cystic fibrosis. Sequencing was performed with immunoSEQ multiplex PCR; in TCRdb, only in-frame clones are kept and a portion is missing. The sample carries about 9,500 clones, 98% recorded once. Sequencing was done on a sample of blood. The receptors derive from a girl aged 2 to 10 with cystic fibrosis.

The gene calls are TRBV5-6 and TRBJ2-5; possibly TRBD1 for D (5 bases). Germline lookup yields CDR1 SGHDT and CDR2 YYEEEE. There are 15 residues in the CDR3. Trimming removed 4 bases at V and 1 base at J, with 14 bases between. DNA of the CDR3: TGTGCCAGCAGCGTGAACAGGTTACCCCAAGAGACCCAGTACTTC. Protein product: CASSVNRLPQETQYF.

V and J are TRBV19 and TRBJ2-7, with 9 bases matching TRBD2. CDR3 length: 16 residues. CDR1 LNHDA and CDR2 SQIVND come from the germline V gene (reference sequence). J was trimmed by 5 bases and V by 3 bases; bases with no gene match: 11. The CDR3 region has the DNA TGTGCCAGTAGTATCAGGGCCGTTAGCGGGAGTAACGAGCAGTACTTC. It codes for CASSIRAVSGSNEQYF.

This clone was detected a few times. The chain employs TRBV2 and TRBJ2-2; D not certain. This CDR3 has 13 amino acids. Trimming cost V 3 bases and J 7 bases, with 9 bases left between them. Germline CDR1 SNHLY, CDR2 FYNNEI. CDR3 in DNA: TGTGCCAGCAGTGATTTAGGGCACGGGGAGCTGTTTTTT. Protein sequence: CASSDLGHGELFF.

V gene TRBV11-2 combines with J gene TRBJ1-5; D remains unclear. V lost 1 base to trimming and J lost 9 bases, with 13 bases between them. From germline, CDR1 is SGHAT and CDR2 FQNNGV. The CDR3 is 14 amino acids. For the CDR3, the DNA is TGTGCCAGCAGCTTAGGAGGTTCGTCGTCGCCCCAGCATTTT. Translation: CASSLGGSSSPQHF. Filled out from reference TRBV11-2 and TRBJ1-5, the complete variable domain reads EAGVAQSPRYKIIEKRQSVAFWCNPISGHATLYWYQQILGQGPKLLIQFQNNGVVDDSQLPKDRFSAERLKGVDSTLKIQPAKLEDSAVYLCASSLGGSSSPQHFGDGTRLSIL.

The genes are TRBV27 and TRBJ1-5; D is possibly TRBD1 (6 bases). Germline V gives CDR1 MNHEY, CDR2 SMNVEV (reference sequence). There are 14 residues in the CDR3. V lost 6 bases, J lost 3 bases, and 12 bases lay in between. CDR3 residues: CASSIRGPNQPQHF. CDR3 nucleotides: TGTGCCAGCAGCATCAGGGGTCCCAATCAGCCCCAGCATTTT.

This clone appeared a few times. The chain joins TRBV6-1 to TRBJ1-5; D is undetermined. V lost 4 bases, J lost 0 bases, and 22 bases lay in between. The CDR3 spans 19 residues. The germline CDR1 and CDR2 sequences are MNHNS and SASEGT. The CDR3 sequence is CASSAKGLRTDYSNQPQHF. CDR3 coding DNA: TGTGCCAGCAGTGCTAAAGGGCTTCGGACGGATTATAGCAATCAGCCCCAGCATTTT.